This T cell receptor beta chain was documented in a study of cytomegalovirus exposure and HLA in healthy donors. Note on this clone: Its antigen is unknown.

Germline CDR1 is PRHDT and CDR2 is FYEKMQ (reference sequence). This CDR3 region has 16 residues. The ends lost 4 bases at V and 1 base at J; junction bases unmatched: 6. TCRdb's table, derived via immunoSEQ multiplex PCR, lists solely in-frame clones and lacks some. The repertoire holds some 45,000 clones, with roughly nine tenths as singletons. Study findings and constraints: Rare TCR sequences dominated, though some public TCRs recurred in many donors.

The chain combines TRBV13 with TRBJ2-1, with 8 bases matching TRBD2. The sample was PBMCs. The receptor was isolated from a man between 18 and 35 years old in good health and CMV-seronegative. CDR3 region: CASSSRLAYSYNEQFF. CDR3 nucleotide sequence: TGTGCCAGCAGCTCCCGACTAGCGTATTCCTACAATGAGCAGTTCTTC.